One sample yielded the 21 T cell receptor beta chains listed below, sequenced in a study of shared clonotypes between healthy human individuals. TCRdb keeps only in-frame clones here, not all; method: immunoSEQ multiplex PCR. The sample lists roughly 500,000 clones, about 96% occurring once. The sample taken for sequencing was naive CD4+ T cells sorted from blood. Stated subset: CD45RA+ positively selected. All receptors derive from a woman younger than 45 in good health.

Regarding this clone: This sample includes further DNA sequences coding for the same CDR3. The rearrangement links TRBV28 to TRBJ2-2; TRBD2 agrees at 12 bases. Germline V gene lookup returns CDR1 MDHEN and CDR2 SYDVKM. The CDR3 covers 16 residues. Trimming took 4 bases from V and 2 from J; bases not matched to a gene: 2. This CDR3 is CASSSGLAGNTGELFF. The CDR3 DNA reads TGTGCCAGCAGTTCCGGACTAGCGGGAAACACCGGGGAGCTGTTTTTT.

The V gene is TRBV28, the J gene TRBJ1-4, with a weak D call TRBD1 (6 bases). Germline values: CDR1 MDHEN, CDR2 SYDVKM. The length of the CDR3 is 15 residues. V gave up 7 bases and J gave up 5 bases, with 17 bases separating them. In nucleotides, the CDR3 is TGTGCCAGCACCCTCCAAGGGACAATAAATGAAAAACTGTTTTTT. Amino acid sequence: CASTLQGTINEKLFF.

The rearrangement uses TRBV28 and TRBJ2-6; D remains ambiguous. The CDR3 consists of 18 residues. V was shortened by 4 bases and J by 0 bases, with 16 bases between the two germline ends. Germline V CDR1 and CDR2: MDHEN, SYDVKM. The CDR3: CASSSSGLPISGANVLTF. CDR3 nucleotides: TGTGCCAGCAGTTCATCAGGTCTCCCCATCTCTGGGGCCAACGTCCTGACTTTC.

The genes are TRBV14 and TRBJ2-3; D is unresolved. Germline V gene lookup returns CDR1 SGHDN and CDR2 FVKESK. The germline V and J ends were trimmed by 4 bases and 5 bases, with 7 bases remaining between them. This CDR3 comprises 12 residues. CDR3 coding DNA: TGTGCCAGCAGCCCCCGTAGAGATACGCAGTATTTT. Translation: CASSPRRDTQYF.

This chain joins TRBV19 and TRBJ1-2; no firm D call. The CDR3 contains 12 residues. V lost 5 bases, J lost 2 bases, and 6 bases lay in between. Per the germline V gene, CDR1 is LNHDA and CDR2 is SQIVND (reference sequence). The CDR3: CASSWGNYGYTF. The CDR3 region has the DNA TGTGCCAGTAGTTGGGGAAACTATGGCTACACCTTC.

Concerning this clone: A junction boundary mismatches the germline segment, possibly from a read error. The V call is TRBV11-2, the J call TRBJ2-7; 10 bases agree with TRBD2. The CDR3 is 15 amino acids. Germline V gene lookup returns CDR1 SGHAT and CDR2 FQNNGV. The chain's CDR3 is CASSSLSGRHYEQCF. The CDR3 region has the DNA TGTGCCAGCAGCTCCCTTAGCGGGAGGCATTACGAGCAGTGCTTC.

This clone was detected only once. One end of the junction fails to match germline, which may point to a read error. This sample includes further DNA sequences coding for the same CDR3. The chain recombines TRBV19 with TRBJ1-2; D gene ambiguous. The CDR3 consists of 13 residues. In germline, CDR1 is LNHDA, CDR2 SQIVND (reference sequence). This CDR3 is CASSGSMGYGYTF. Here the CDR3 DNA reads TGTGCCAGTAGCGGCAGCATGGGATATGGTTACACCTTC.

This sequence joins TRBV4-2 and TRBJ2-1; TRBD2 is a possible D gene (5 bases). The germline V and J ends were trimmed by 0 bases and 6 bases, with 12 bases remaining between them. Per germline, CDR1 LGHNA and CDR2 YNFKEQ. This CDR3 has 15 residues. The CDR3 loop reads CASSQDGSPINEQFF. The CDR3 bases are TGTGCCAGCAGCCAAGATGGGAGTCCCATCAATGAGCAGTTCTTC.

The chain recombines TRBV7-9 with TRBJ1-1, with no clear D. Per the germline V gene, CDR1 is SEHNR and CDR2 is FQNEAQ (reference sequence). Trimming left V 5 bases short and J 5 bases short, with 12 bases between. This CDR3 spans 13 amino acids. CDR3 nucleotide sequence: TGTGCCAGCAGCCCCCGACCATTTACTGAAGCTTTCTTT. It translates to CASSPRPFTEAFF.

The CDR3 nucleotides are TGTGCCAGCAGTCTCGGGACTAGTGGTAGCGGGGAGCTGTTTTTT. This translates into CASSLGTSGSGELFF. This sequence joins TRBV28 and TRBJ2-2; 8 bases map to TRBD2. Germline loops: CDR1 MDHEN, CDR2 SYDVKM. CDR3 length equals 15 residues. The V segment lost 5 bases and the J segment 7 bases; nucleotides outside the gene matches: 9.

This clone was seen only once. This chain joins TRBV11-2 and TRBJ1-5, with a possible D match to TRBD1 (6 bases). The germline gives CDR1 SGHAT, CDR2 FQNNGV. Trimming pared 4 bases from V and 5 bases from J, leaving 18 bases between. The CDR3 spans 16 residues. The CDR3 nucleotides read TGTGCCAGCAGCTCATCCCATGGCGGGGGCGATCAGCCCCAGCATTTT. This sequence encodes CASSSSHGGGDQPQHF. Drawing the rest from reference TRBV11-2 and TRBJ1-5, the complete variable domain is EAGVAQSPRYKIIEKRQSVAFWCNPISGHATLYWYQQILGQGPKLLIQFQNNGVVDDSQLPKDRFSAERLKGVDSTLKIQPAKLEDSAVYLCASSSSHGGGDQPQHFGDGTRLSIL.

The CDR3 sequence is CASSQSQGPLGANVLTF. Written as DNA, the CDR3 is TGCGCCAGCAGCCAGTCACAGGGGCCCCTCGGGGCCAACGTCCTGACTTTC. The chain employs TRBV4-1 and TRBJ2-6; 7 nucleotides align to TRBD1. This CDR3 has 17 amino acids. The J segment lost 4 bases and the V segment lost 3 bases, leaving 9 bases of the junction unmatched. Germline V gene data show CDR1 as MGHRA and CDR2 as YSYEKL.

This CDR3 reads CSVRADSYEQYF. The CDR3 coding sequence is TGCAGCGTCAGGGCGGATTCCTACGAGCAGTACTTC. The J gene is TRBJ2-7, the V gene TRBV29-1, with a weak D call TRBD1 (5 bases). V lost 6 bases and J 1 base, leaving 10 bases between the germline ends. The CDR3 is made up of 12 amino acids. CDR1 is SQVTM, CDR2 ANQGSEA, per germline.

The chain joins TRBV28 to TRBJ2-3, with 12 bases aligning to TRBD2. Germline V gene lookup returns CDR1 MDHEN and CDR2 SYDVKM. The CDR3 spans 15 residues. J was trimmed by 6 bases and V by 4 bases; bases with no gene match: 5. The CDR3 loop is CASSSPGLAGDTQYF. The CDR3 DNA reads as TGTGCCAGCAGTTCGCCGGGACTAGCGGGCGATACGCAGTATTTT.

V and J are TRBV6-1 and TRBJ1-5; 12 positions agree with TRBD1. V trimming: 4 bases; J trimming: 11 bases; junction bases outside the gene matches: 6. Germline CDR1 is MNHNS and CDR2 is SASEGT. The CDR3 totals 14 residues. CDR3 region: CASSAGQGALAQHF. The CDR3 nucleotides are TGTGCCAGCAGTGCGGGACAGGGGGCGTTGGCCCAGCATTTT.

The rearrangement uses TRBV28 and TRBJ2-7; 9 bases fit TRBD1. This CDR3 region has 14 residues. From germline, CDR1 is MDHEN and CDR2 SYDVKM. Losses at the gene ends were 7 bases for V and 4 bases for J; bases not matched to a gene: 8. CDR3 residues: CASNRQGVNYEQYF. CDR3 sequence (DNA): TGTGCCAGCAACCGACAGGGGGTCAATTACGAGCAGTACTTC.

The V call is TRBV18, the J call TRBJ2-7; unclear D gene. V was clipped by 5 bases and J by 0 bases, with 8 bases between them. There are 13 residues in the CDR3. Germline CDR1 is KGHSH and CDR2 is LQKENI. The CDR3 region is CASSSRSSYEQYF. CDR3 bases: TGTGCCAGCTCAAGTAGGAGCTCCTACGAGCAGTACTTC.

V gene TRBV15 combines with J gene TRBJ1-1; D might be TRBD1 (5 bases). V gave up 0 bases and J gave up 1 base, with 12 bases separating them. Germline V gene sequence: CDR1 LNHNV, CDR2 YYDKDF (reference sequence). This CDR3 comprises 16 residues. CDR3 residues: CATSRDRTPSNTEAFF. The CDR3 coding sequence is TGTGCCACCAGCAGAGATAGGACACCATCGAACACTGAAGCTTTCTTT. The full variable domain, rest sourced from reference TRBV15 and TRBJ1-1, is DAMVIQNPRYQVTQFGKPVTLSCSQTLNHNVMYWYQQKSSQAPKLLFHYYDKDFNNEADTPDNFQSRRPNTSFCFLDIRSPGLGDTAMYLCATSRDRTPSNTEAFFGQGTRLTVV.

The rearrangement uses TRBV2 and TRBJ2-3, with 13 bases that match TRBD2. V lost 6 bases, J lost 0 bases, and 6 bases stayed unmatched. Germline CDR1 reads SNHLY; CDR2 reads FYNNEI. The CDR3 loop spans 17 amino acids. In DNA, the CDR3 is TGTGCCAGCAGACCTACGGGACTAGCGGGAAGCACAGATACGCAGTATTTT. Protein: CASRPTGLAGSTDTQYF.

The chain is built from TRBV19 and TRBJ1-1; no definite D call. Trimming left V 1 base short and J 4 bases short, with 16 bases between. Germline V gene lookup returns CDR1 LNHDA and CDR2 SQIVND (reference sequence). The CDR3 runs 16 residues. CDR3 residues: CASSIAGLGRGTEAFF. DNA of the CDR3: TGTGCCAGTAGTATAGCCGGACTGGGGAGAGGCACTGAAGCTTTCTTT.

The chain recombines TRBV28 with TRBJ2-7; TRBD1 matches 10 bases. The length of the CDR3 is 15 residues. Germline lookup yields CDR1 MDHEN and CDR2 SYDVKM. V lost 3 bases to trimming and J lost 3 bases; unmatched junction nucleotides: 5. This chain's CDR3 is CASSFSGTGVYEQYF. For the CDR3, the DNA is TGTGCCAGCAGTTTCTCTGGGACAGGGGTCTACGAGCAGTACTTC.